The 9 T cell receptor beta chains below were found in one sample sequenced in a study of blood T cell repertoires in COVID-19 (dated by TCRdb to between 2020 and 2021). The receptor library was made with the immunoSEQ multiplex PCR assay. Entries here come from immuneACCESS through TCRdb and include only in-frame sequences with V and J called. Some clones fail to appear in such tables; in the studies checked, an unresolved V gene covers under half of the shortfall, and the cause of the remainder is unknown. This sample gives 200,000 to 250,000 clones in total; roughly nine tenths of them show up just once. The ten largest account for approximately 3.3% of the sample. Sequencing input: PBMCs or T cells enriched from blood (not recorded which). These receptors all stem from a woman between 45 and 60 years old in a cohort exposed to, infected with or recovered from COVID-19 (not recorded which).

This chain connects TRBV13 to TRBJ1-3, with TRBD1 matching 9 bases. The germline V gene encodes CDR1 PRHDT and CDR2 FYEKMQ (reference sequence). The CDR3 spans 17 residues. The trim removed 4 bases at V and 5 bases at J, leaving 12 bases unmatched. The CDR3 DNA reads as TGTGCCAGCAGCTCATCGCCGGGACAGGGCATTCGAAACACCATATATTTT. Translated, it gives CASSSSPGQGIRNTIYF.

The rearrangement joins TRBV28 to TRBJ1-1, with TRBD1 matching 7 bases. CDR3 length: 15 residues. The V gene's germline CDR1 is MDHEN and CDR2 SYDVKM. The V gene end was trimmed by 6 bases and the J gene end by 6 bases; junction bases not matched to a gene: 13. The CDR3, as DNA: TGTGCCAGCAGCCATGGTAGGCAGGGGGTGTCTGAAGCTTTCTTT. It translates to CASSHGRQGVSEAFF.

The genes are TRBV28 and TRBJ1-3; 8 nucleotides align to TRBD1. This CDR3 region has 14 residues. V dropped 8 bases and J dropped 4; count of bases not matched to a gene: 7. Germline V gives CDR1 MDHEN, CDR2 SYDVKM. CDR3 DNA: TGTGCCAGCTTCGGACAGGGTCGAGGAAACACCATATATTTT. Amino acids: CASFGQGRGNTIYF.

This clone was found once. This chain joins TRBV10-2 and TRBJ1-2; 9 bases line up with TRBD1. CDR1 is WSHSY and CDR2 is SAAADI in the germline V gene. The CDR3 covers 15 residues. The ends lost 6 bases at V and 3 bases at J; junction bases unmatched: 8. CDR3 coding DNA: TGCGCCAGCAGGGCAGGACAGGGGTTTGACTATGGCTACACCTTC. It codes for CASRAGQGFDYGYTF.

The genes are TRBV27 and TRBJ1-2; TRBD1 aligns across 8 bases. V was pared by 6 bases and J by 6 bases, with 9 bases of the junction left unmatched. The CDR3 runs to 14 residues. Germline V gene sequence: CDR1 MNHEY, CDR2 SMNVEV (reference sequence). The CDR3 reads CASRSGGRWNGYTF. The CDR3 DNA follows: TGTGCCAGCAGGTCAGGGGGCAGATGGAATGGCTACACCTTC.

This rearrangement joins TRBV2 to TRBJ2-1; a possible D gene is TRBD2 (6 bases). Trimming removed 6 bases at V and 4 bases at J, with 10 bases between. This CDR3 spans 13 amino acids. CDR1 and CDR2 from the germline V gene are SNHLY and FYNNEI. The DNA of the CDR3 is TGTGCCAGCAGCCGGGACTTATACAATGAGCAGTTCTTC. This codes for CASSRDLYNEQFF.

The V gene is TRBV6-1, the J gene TRBJ2-7, with D possibly being TRBD2 (5 bases). V lost 0 bases, J lost 4 bases, and 10 bases lay in between. Looked up from germline, CDR1 is MNHNS and CDR2 is SASEGT. CDR3 length: 14 amino acids. The CDR3 reads CASSEALPGYEQYF. In nucleotides, the CDR3 is TGTGCCAGCAGTGAAGCGCTTCCGGGGTACGAGCAGTACTTC.

This sequence joins TRBV5-4 and TRBJ2-1; TRBD2 is a possible D gene (5 bases). The CDR3 is made up of 15 amino acids. V was shortened by 4 bases and J by 0 bases, with 11 bases between the two germline ends. Germline CDR1 and CDR2: SGHNT and YYREEE (reference sequence). The CDR3 bases are TGTGCCAGCAGCATCTCAGGAGGCTCCTACAATGAGCAGTTCTTC. Its protein is CASSISGGSYNEQFF.

This clone was seen only once. V and J are TRBV4-2 and TRBJ2-7, with 10 bases identical to TRBD2. The CDR3 is made up of 19 amino acids. V shed 0 bases, J shed 3 bases, and the junction held 14 bases outside the gene matches. Germline V lookup: CDR1 LGHNA, CDR2 YNFKEQ. CDR3 coding DNA: TGTGCCAGCAGCCAAGAACCGGGGGGGCTAGCGGGGGCTAGCTACGAGCAGTACTTC. It specifies CASSQEPGGLAGASYEQYF.